What follows are 3 T cell receptor beta chains derived from one specimen sequenced in a study of T-cell memory formation after mild COVID-19. TCRdb redid the calling of the 5' RACE reads with MiXCR, one entry per CDR3 protein. Of over 130,000 distinct CDR3 sequences listed, 14% are singletons. Material for sequencing was PBMCs or a T cell subset sorted from them (not recorded which). The receptors stem from an adult woman who had mild COVID-19 (a few samples of this study predate the infection). Cell type and time point are not known.

This clonotype has only a few counts. In DNA, the CDR3 is TGTGCCAGTAGTATGGGTCCGGGAGAGATTAATGAGCAGTTCTTC. Translating it yields CASSMGPGEINEQFF. The chain carries TRBV19 and TRBJ2-1; D perhaps matches TRBD2 (6 bases). The CDR3 consists of 15 residues. The germline gives CDR1 LNHDA, CDR2 SQIVND (reference sequence). The V end lost 3 bases, the J end lost 7 bases, and 16 bases lay between the germline ends.

V and J are TRBV6-2 or TRBV6-3 and TRBJ1-1; D ambiguous. V lost 2 bases and J lost 5, with 6 bases in between. This CDR3 has 12 residues. Germline V gives CDR1 MNHEY, CDR2 SVGEGT. CDR3 amino acids: CASSYARTEAFF. The CDR3 DNA follows: TGTGCCAGCAGTTACGCCAGAACTGAAGCTTTCTTT.

This chain connects TRBV20-1 to TRBJ2-7, with 7 bases identical to TRBD2. Germline-derived CDR1 and CDR2 are DFQATT and SNEGSKA (reference sequence). This CDR3 has 11 residues. With 5 bases clipped from V and 3 bases from J, the junction kept 1 base outside the gene matches. The CDR3 DNA sequence: TGCAGTGCTGGACTAGGCTACGAGCAGTACTTC. Its translation is CSAGLGYEQYF.